These 9 T cell receptor beta chains were all obtained from the same sample, sequenced in a study of CXCR3-negative and CXCR3-positive naive CD8 T cells. The libraries of TRB cDNA were prepared using 5' RACE with UMI labels. After re-calling the 5' RACE reads, TCRdb lists one entry per CDR3 protein, DNA absent. The sample shows 40,000 to 45,000 distinct CDR3 sequences, and 7% to 8% sits with its ten largest clones. The source material was memory CD8+ T cells from blood. Source of these receptors: a human donor in good health. Some clones in this sample may be carry-over from other donors' samples.

The chain uses TRBV6-5 and TRBJ1-2; no DNA is available, so the TRBD1 call from TCRdb remains unchecked. CDR1 and CDR2 (germline): MNHEY, SVGAGI. This CDR3 region has 15 residues. CDR3 region: CASSSWDRANYGYTF.

The chain is built from TRBV7-3 and TRBJ2-3; TCRdb proposes TRBD2, but this gene call is untestable without DNA. The germline CDR1 and CDR2 sequences are SGHTA and FQGTGA. The CDR3 has 13 residues. The CDR3 reads CASSFIAADTQYF.

The gene calls are TRBV4-1 and TRBJ2-3; TCRdb gives TRBD2 as the D gene, but with no DNA this cannot be confirmed. Per the germline V gene, CDR1 is MGHRA and CDR2 is YSYEKL. This CDR3 region has 16 residues. The CDR3 region is CASSQEAERYTDTQYF.

V is TRBV10-3 and J is TRBJ2-7. The CDR3 loop spans 14 amino acids. The germline V gene encodes CDR1 ENHRY and CDR2 SYGVKD. CDR3 protein: CAISDAQDTGEQYF.

The chain links TRBV27 to TRBJ2-7; TCRdb calls TRBD1, which cannot be checked without DNA. CDR3 length: 15 amino acids. Germline CDR1 reads MNHEY; CDR2 reads SMNVEV (reference sequence). CDR3 amino acids: CASSWGQGWTYEQYF.

The rearrangement links TRBV2 to TRBJ2-7. Germline values: CDR1 SNHLY, CDR2 FYNNEI. The CDR3 contains 13 residues. CDR3 in amino acids: CASSERTWYEQYF. Complete variable domain (other parts from reference TRBV2 and TRBJ2-7): EPEVTQTPSHQVTQMGQEVILRCVPISNHLYFYWYRQILGQKVEFLVSFYNNEISEKSEIFDDQFSVERPDGSNFTLKIRSTKLEDSAMYFCASSERTWYEQYFGPGTRLTVT.

V is TRBV7-8 and J is TRBJ2-1. The germline V gene encodes CDR1 SGHVS and CDR2 FQNEAQ. This CDR3 has 15 residues. The CDR3 here is CASSKRSSPYNEQFF.

The gene calls are TRBV29-1 and TRBJ2-1; TCRdb designates TRBD2, a call that cannot be tested without DNA. CDR1 is SQVTM, CDR2 ANQGSEA, per germline. The CDR3 runs 12 residues. Here the CDR3 reads CSVEEDSDEQFF.

The V call is TRBV6-5, the J call TRBJ2-7; TCRdb calls TRBD1, which cannot be checked without DNA. The CDR3 is 13 residues long. Germline assignment: CDR1 MNHEY and CDR2 SVGAGI. CDR3 amino acids: CASKLTGGYEQYF.